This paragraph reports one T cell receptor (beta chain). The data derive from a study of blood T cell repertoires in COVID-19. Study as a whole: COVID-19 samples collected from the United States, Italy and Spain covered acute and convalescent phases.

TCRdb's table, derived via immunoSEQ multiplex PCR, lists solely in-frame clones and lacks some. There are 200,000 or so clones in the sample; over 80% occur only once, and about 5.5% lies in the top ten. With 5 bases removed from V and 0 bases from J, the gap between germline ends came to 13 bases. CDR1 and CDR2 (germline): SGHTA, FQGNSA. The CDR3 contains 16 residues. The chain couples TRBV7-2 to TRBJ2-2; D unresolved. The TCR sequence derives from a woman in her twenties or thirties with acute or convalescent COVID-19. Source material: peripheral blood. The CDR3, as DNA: TGTGCCAGCAGCCTCGGTTCGCGCTCGAACACCGGGGAGCTGTTTTTT. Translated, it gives CASSLGSRSNTGELFF.